This T cell receptor (beta chain) was documented in a study of blood T cells in healthy people across ages. On the study more broadly: Every two T cells gave about one barcoded beta molecule via template switching.

The CDR3 runs 16 residues. With 5 bases clipped from V and 1 base from J, the junction kept 7 bases outside the gene matches. The V gene's germline CDR1 is KGHSH and CDR2 LQKENI. On this clonotype itself: Possible read error: a much larger clone is one base away.

Primed by a sample-barcoded 5' primer and a J-beta primer mix, a second PCR proceeded for about 6 to 12 cycles. Tags on each cDNA molecule came from a template-switch adaptor with 12 random nucleotides. TCRdb recomputed calls from the 5' RACE reads with MiXCR, one row per CDR3 protein. The sample lists more than 800,000 distinct CDR3 sequences, 29% occurring once. Sample: blood. The chain is built from TRBV18 and TRBJ2-3; 9 bases align to TRBD2. This TCR was sampled from a woman older than 75 in good health. The CDR3 DNA sequence: TGTGCCAGCTCAAGCGGGGTAGCGGGAGGCACAGATACGCAGTATTTT. It specifies CASSSGVAGGTDTQYF.